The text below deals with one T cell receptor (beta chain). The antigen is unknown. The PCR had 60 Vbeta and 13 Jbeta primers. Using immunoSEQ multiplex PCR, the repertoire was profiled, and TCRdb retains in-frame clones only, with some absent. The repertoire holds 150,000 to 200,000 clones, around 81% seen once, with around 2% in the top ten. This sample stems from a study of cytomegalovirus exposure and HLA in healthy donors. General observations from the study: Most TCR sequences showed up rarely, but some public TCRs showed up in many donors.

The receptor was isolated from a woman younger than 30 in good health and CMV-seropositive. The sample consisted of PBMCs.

CDR3 protein: CASSKGGGVRTYQPQHF. DNA of the CDR3: TGTGCCAGCAGCAAAGGGGGCGGGGTCCGGACCTATCAGCCCCAGCATTTT. The chain joins TRBV21-1 to TRBJ1-5. TRBV21-1 is shown as a pseudogene. This CDR3 has 17 amino acids.